The 6 T cell receptor beta chains given below trace back to one sample, sequenced in a study of early T cells in non-severe SARS-CoV-2 infection. TCRdb processed the 5' RACE reads anew with MiXCR; each CDR3 protein has one entry. Of about 81,000 distinct CDR3 sequences listed, roughly 6% are singletons. Sequenced: whole blood. The receptor set was obtained from an adult who was a healthcare worker with PCR-confirmed SARS-CoV-2 infection or an uninfected control (not recorded which).

V gene TRBV7-9 combines with J gene TRBJ2-3, with 11 bases that match TRBD2. V dropped 5 bases and J dropped 0; count of bases not matched to a gene: 4. CDR1 SEHNR and CDR2 FQNEAQ come from the germline V gene (reference sequence). This CDR3 is built from 16 residues. This CDR3 reads CASSRWTSGSTDTQYF. DNA of the CDR3: TGTGCCAGCAGCCGATGGACTAGCGGGAGCACAGATACGCAGTATTTT.

In its sample, this clonotype was seen many times. V and J are TRBV11-2 and TRBJ2-5; tentatively, D is TRBD1 (5 bases). The germline gives CDR1 SGHAT, CDR2 FQNNGV. This CDR3 is built from 14 residues. V was trimmed by 1 base and J by 5 bases, leaving 11 bases between them. The CDR3 loop reads CASSLGIRAETQYF. CDR3 in DNA: TGTGCCAGCAGCTTAGGTATCAGGGCGGAGACCCAGTACTTC.

This rearrangement joins TRBV5-1 to TRBJ1-1, with unresolved D. Trimming shortened V by 2 bases and J by 6 bases, and 14 bases separated the two germline ends. This CDR3 region has 14 residues. From germline, CDR1 is SGHRS and CDR2 YFSETQ. CDR3 bases: TGCGCCAGCAGCTTCGAAGGAAGAAGGGCTGAAGCTTTCTTT. It specifies CASSFEGRRAEAFF.

The sample holds a few counts of this clonotype. The CDR3 region is CASSPNARGTEAFF. For the CDR3, the DNA is TGTGCCAGCTCACCAAACGCCCGGGGCACTGAAGCTTTCTTT. This chain uses TRBV18 with TRBJ1-1; the D is unclear. The CDR3 is made up of 14 amino acids. Per the germline V gene, CDR1 is KGHSH and CDR2 is LQKENI. V lost 2 bases to trimming and J lost 4 bases, with 11 bases between them. The whole variable domain, filled in from reference TRBV18 and TRBJ1-1, reads NAGVMQNPRHLVRRRGQEARLRCSPMKGHSHVYWYRQLPEEGLKFMVYLQKENIIDESGMPKERFSAEFPKEGPSILRIQQVVRGDSAAYFCASSPNARGTEAFFGQGTRLTVV.

Many counts were recorded for this clonotype. The V gene is TRBV20-1, the J gene TRBJ2-7; TRBD1 aligns across 8 bases. This CDR3 region has 14 residues. CDR1 and CDR2 from the germline V gene are DFQATT and SNEGSKA (reference sequence). The V and J ends lost 2 bases and 4 bases, in that order; junction bases with no gene match: 7. DNA for the CDR3: TGCAGTGCTAGAACAGGGGGTTACAGTTACGAGCAGTACTTC. Its protein is CSARTGGYSYEQYF.

The V call is TRBV5-6, the J call TRBJ2-3, with D perhaps matching TRBD2 (6 bases). CDR1 and CDR2 (germline): SGHDT, YYEEEE. V was trimmed by 0 bases and J by 2 bases, leaving 10 bases between them. The CDR3 is 15 residues long. In DNA form, the CDR3 reads TGTGCCAGCAGCTTGGCGGGACTGATCACAGATACGCAGTATTTT. It translates to CASSLAGLITDTQYF.